The entry below describes one TCR beta chain. Its target is not known. The repertoire was sequenced with immunoSEQ multiplex PCR; TCRdb's copy has only in-frame clones and lacks some. In the table there are some 45,000 clones, 75% to 90% of which are singletons. The data stem from a study of OX40 agonist ivuxolimab in advanced cancers. Study background: Ivuxolimab, an agonistic anti-OX40 (CD134) antibody, was given to patients. Earlier treatment with anti-PD-1, anti-PD-L1 or anti-CTLA-4 was permitted, and 30% to 40% had received some.

Broader study findings: People who partly responded at 0.1-3.0 mg/kg had some of the least clonal expansion seen.

The ends were cut back, 5 bases at V and 8 bases at J, with 12 bases in the middle. Germline V CDR1 and CDR2: DFQATT, SNEGSKA (reference sequence). There are 11 residues in the CDR3. J is TRBJ1-2 and V is TRBV20-1, with D uncertain. The source material was CD4+ or CD8+ T cells sorted from blood, sampled in a trial of the OX40 agonist ivuxolimab. The clonotype originates from an adult with an advanced solid tumor such as melanoma, head and neck, liver or kidney cancer. The CDR3 DNA follows: TGCAGTGCTGAGGACCGACGCGGCTACACCTTC. The encoded protein is CSAEDRRGYTF.